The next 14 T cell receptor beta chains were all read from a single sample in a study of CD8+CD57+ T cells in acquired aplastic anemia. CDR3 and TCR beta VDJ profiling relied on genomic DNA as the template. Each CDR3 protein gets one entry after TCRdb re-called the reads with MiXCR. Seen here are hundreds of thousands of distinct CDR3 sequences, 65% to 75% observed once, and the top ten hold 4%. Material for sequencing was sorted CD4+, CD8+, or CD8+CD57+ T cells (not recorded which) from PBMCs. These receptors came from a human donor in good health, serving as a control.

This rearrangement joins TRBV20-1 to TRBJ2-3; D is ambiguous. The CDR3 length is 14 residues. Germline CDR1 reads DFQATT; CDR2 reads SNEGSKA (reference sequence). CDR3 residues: CSVEAGPSTDTQYF. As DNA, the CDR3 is TGCAGCGTTGAAGCTGGCCCTAGCACAGATACGCAGTATTTT.

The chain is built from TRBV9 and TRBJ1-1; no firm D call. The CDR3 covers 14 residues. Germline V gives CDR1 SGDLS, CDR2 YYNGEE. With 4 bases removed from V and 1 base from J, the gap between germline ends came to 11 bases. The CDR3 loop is CASSQEYQNTEAFF. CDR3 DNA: TGTGCCAGCAGCCAAGAATACCAGAACACTGAAGCTTTCTTT.

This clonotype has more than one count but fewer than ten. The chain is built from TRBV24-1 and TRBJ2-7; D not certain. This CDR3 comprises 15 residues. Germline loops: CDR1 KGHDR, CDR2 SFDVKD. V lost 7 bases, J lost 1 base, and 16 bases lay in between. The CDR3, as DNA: TGTGCCACCAGCGATAGGGTCTCGGCTTCCTACGAGCAGTACTTC. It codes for CATSDRVSASYEQYF.

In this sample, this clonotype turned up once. The CDR3 nucleotides are TGTGCCAGCAGACCCTGGGACAGGGAAGCGGAAGGCTACACCTTC. It specifies CASRPWDREAEGYTF. The chain joins TRBV6-1 to TRBJ1-2; 9 bases fit TRBD1. This CDR3 has 15 amino acids. J was trimmed by 8 bases and V by 6 bases; bases with no gene match: 13. Germline values: CDR1 MNHNS, CDR2 SASEGT.

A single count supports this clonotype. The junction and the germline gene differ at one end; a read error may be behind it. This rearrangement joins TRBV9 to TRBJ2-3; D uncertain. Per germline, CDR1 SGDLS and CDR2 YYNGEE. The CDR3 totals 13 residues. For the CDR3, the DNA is TGTGCCAGCAGCGTAGGGTGGGCCGGTAGGCGCAATTTT. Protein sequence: CASSVGWAGRRNF.

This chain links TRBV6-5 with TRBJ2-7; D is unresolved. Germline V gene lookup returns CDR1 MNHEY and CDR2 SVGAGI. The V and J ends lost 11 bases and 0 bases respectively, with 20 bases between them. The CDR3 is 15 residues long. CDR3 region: CAATYSNHASYEQYF. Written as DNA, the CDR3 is TGTGCCGCCACGTACTCGAATCATGCCTCCTACGAGCAGTACTTC.

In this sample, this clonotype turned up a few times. The CDR3 region has the DNA TGCAGTGCTAGAGATCCCAAACCGTTGAACACTGAAGCTTTCTTT. Protein product: CSARDPKPLNTEAFF. The chain carries TRBV20-1 and TRBJ1-1; D not certain. The CDR3 consists of 15 residues. The V end was cut by 0 bases, the J end by 0 bases, with 11 bases between. In germline, CDR1 is DFQATT, CDR2 SNEGSKA (reference sequence).

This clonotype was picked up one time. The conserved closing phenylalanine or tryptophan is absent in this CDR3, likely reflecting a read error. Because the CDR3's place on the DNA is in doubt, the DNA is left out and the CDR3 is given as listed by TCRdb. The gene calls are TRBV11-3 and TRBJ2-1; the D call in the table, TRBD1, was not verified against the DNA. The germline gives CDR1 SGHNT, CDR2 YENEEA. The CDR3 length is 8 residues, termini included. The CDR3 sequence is CASSPVTG.

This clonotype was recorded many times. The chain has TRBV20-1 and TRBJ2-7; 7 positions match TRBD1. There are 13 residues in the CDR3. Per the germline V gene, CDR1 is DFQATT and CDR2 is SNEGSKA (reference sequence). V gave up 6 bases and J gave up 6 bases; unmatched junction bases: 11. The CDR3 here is CSAPQDRTGEQYF. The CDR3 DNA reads TGCAGTGCCCCGCAGGACAGGACGGGCGAGCAGTACTTC.

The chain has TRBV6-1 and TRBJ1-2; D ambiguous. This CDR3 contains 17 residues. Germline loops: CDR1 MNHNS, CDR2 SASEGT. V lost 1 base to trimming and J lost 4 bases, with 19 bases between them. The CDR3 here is CASSEVSFGIGPYGYTF. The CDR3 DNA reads TGTGCCAGCAGTGAAGTGTCCTTCGGGATAGGGCCCTATGGCTACACCTTC.

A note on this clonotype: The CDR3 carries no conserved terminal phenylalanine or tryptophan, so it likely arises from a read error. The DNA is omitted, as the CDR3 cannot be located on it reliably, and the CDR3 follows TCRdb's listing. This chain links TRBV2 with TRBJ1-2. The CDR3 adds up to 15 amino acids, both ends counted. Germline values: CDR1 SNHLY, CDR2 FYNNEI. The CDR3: CASSPQRPYGYTYAS.

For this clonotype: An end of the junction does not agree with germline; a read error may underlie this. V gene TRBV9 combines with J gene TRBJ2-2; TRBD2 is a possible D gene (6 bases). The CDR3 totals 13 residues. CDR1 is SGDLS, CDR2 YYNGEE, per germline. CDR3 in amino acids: CASSVAAGGDLFF. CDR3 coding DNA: TGTGCCAGCAGCGTGGCGGCCGGCGGGGACCTGTTTTTT.

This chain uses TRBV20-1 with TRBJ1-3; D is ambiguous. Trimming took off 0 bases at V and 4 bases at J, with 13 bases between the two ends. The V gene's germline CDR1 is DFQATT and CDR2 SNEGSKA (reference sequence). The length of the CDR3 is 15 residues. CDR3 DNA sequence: TGCAGTGCTAGAGATCGGAAAGGGAGCGGAAACACCATATATTTT. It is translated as CSARDRKGSGNTIYF.

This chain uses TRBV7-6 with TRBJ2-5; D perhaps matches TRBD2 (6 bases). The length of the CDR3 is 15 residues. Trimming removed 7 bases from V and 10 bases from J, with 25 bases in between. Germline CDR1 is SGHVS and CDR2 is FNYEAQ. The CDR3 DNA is TGTGCCAGCACCCATACGGGGGAGACCCAGTACCTCCAGTACTTC. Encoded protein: CASTHTGETQYLQYF.